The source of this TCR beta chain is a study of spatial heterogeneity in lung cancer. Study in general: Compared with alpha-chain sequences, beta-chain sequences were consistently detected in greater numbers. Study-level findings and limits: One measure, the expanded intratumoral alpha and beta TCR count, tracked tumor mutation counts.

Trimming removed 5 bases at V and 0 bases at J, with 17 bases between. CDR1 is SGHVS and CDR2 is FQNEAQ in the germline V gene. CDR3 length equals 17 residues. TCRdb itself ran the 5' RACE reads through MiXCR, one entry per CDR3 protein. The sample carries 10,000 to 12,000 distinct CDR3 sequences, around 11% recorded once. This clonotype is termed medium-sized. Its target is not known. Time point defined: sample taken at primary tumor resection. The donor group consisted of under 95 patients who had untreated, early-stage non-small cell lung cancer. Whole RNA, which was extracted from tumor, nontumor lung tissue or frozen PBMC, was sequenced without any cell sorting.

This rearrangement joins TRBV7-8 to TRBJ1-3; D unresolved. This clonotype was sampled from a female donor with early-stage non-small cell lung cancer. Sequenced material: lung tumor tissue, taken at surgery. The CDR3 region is CASSPNHRYYSGNTIYF. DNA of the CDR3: TGTGCCAGCAGCCCTAACCACAGATATTACTCTGGAAACACCATATATTTT. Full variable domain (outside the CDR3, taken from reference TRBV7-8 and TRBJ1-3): GAGVSQSPRYKVAKRGQDVALRCDPISGHVSLFWYQQALGQGPEFLTYFQNEAQLDKSGLPSDRFFAERPEGSVSTLKIQRTQQEDSAVYLCASSPNHRYYSGNTIYFGEGSWLTVV.